Listed below are T cell receptor beta chains from one sample, sequenced in a study of T cell responses to AZD1222 COVID-19 vaccine. Produced via immunoSEQ multiplex PCR; TCRdb's table is partial and in-frame only. The sample has about 130,000 clones; roughly 92% are singletons. The source material was peripheral blood, sampled 28 days after the second AZD1222 dose. The receptor set was obtained from an adult who received the AZD1222 COVID-19 vaccine. The CDR3 runs from the conserved cysteine through the conserved F or W. D genes are given only for firm matches. Only some rows state a clone size, as once, few, many or a class for expanded clones.

j_gene,abundance,v_gene,d_gene,CDR3aa,CDR3nt
TRBJ2-3,-,TRBV7-3,TRBD2,CASSPRGGGADTQYF,TGTGCCAGCAGCCCGAGGGGCGGGGGGGCAGATACGCAGTATTTT
TRBJ2-4,-,TRBV30,-,CAWKRDTNIQYF,TGTGCCTGGAAAAGAGATACAAACATTCAGTACTTC
TRBJ1-5,-,TRBV18,-,CASSPGTGNQPQHF,TGTGCCAGCTCACCCGGGACGGGGAATCAGCCCCAGCATTTT
TRBJ1-5,-,TRBV3-1/TRBV3-2,-,CASSQDRAQPQHF,TGTGCCAGCAGCCAAGATAGGGCTCAGCCCCAGCATTTT
TRBJ2-7,-,TRBV13,-,CASSHRDISYEQYF,TGTGCCAGCAGTCACAGGGACATCTCCTACGAGCAGTACTTC
TRBJ1-6,-,TRBV11-3,-,CASSLSAGYNSPLHF,TGTGCCAGCAGCTTATCGGCAGGGTATAATTCACCCCTCCACTTT
TRBJ2-4,-,TRBV24-1,-,CATSDPRGPMDIQYF,TGTGCCACCAGTGACCCGCGGGGTCCGATGGACATTCAGTACTTC
TRBJ2-3,-,TRBV19,TRBD1,CASTDLTDRSSTDTQYF,TGTGCCAGTACCGATCTAACGGACAGGTCGAGCACAGATACGCAGTATTTT
TRBJ1-5,-,TRBV7-8,-,CASSFTGVNQPQHF,TGTGCCAGCAGCTTCACCGGAGTCAATCAGCCCCAGCATTTT
TRBJ1-6,-,TRBV28,-,CASPTPGPLGPLHF,TGTGCCAGCCCAACCCCCGGGCCCCTGGGCCCCCTCCACTTT
TRBJ1-2,-,TRBV12-3/TRBV12-4,TRBD1,CASRPTGDSGYTF,TGTGCCAGCAGACCCACAGGGGACTCTGGCTACACCTTC
TRBJ1-6,-,TRBV9,-,CASSPGGGRSSPLHF,TGTGCCAGCAGCCCTGGGGGGGGACGAAGTTCACCCCTCCACTTT
TRBJ1-2,-,TRBV7-2,TRBD1,CASSLHQTGGKVYGYTF,TGTGCCAGCAGCCTCCATCAGACAGGGGGTAAAGTCTATGGCTACACCTTC
TRBJ1-5,-,TRBV3-1/TRBV3-2,-,CASSQEGNSNQPQHF,TGTGCCAGCAGCCAAGAAGGAAATAGCAATCAGCCCCAGCATTTT
TRBJ2-1,-,TRBV5-5,TRBD2,CASSLTSGKGQFF,TGTGCCAGCAGCTTGACTAGCGGGAAGGGGCAGTTCTTC
TRBJ2-1,-,TRBV11-2,TRBD2,CASSRRGTSDNEQFF,TGTGCCAGCAGCCGCCGGGGGACTAGCGACAATGAGCAGTTCTTC
TRBJ1-1,-,TRBV11-3,-,CASSLVGTEAFF,TGTGCCAGCAGCTTAGTTGGGACTGAAGCTTTCTTT
TRBJ2-1,-,TRBV7-9,-,CASSPPPGVEQFF,TGTGCCAGCAGCCCGCCCCCTGGCGTGGAGCAGTTCTTC
TRBJ2-1,-,TRBV7-9,-,CASSSTQYNEQFF,TGTGCCAGCAGCTCGACCCAGTACAATGAGCAGTTCTTC
TRBJ2-1,-,TRBV7-3,TRBD2,CASSPEAGGPSEQFF,TGTGCCAGCAGCCCTGAAGCGGGAGGGCCGAGTGAGCAGTTCTTC
TRBJ2-2,once,TRBV5-1,TRBD2,CASSLAGTSVTGELFF,TGCGCCAGCAGCTTGGCCGGGACTAGCGTTACCGGGGAGCTGTTTTTT
TRBJ2-7,-,TRBV7-9,-,CASSLGRGRDEQYF,TGTGCCAGCAGCTTAGGCAGGGGAAGGGACGAGCAGTACTTC
TRBJ2-2,-,TRBV28,-,CASLEGDLNTGELFF,TGTGCCAGCCTGGAGGGGGATCTAAACACCGGGGAGCTGTTTTTT
TRBJ1-1,-,TRBV6-2/TRBV6-3,-,CASSDRNTEAFF,TGTGCCAGCAGTGACAGGAACACTGAAGCTTTCTTT
TRBJ2-3,once,TRBV3-1/TRBV3-2,TRBD2,CASKWTSGLADTQYF,TGTGCCAGCAAATGGACTAGCGGGTTGGCAGATACGCAGTATTTT
TRBJ2-7,-,TRBV6-5,TRBD2,CASSSGRYEQYF,TGTGCCAGTTCTAGCGGACGCTACGAGCAGTACTTC
TRBJ2-4,-,TRBV4-2,TRBD2,CASSQDGTSGAPNIQYF,TGTGCCAGCAGCCAAGACGGGACTAGCGGGGCCCCCAACATTCAGTACTTC
TRBJ1-4,once,TRBV5-6,-,CASSLTSTNEKLFF,TGTGCCAGCAGCTTGACCTCAACTAATGAAAAACTGTTTTTT
TRBJ1-1,-,TRBV27,-,CASSARRGATEAFF,TGTGCCAGCAGTGCGCGCAGGGGAGCCACTGAAGCTTTCTTT
TRBJ2-7,-,TRBV28,-,CASRLYRVGEQYF,TGTGCCAGCAGATTATACAGGGTTGGCGAGCAGTACTTC